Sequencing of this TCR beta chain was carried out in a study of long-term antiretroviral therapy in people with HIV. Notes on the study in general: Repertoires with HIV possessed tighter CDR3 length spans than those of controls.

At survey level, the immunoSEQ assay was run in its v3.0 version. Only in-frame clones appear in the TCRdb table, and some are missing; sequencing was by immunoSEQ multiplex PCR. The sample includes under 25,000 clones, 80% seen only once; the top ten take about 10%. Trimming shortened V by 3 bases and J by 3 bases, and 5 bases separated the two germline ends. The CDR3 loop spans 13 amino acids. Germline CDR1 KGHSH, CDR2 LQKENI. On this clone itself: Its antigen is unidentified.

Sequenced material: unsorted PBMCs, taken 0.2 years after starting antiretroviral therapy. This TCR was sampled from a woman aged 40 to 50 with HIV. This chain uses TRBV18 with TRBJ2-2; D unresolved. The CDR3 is CASSPLDTGELFF. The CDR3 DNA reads TGTGCCAGCTCACCTTTGGACACCGGGGAGCTGTTTTTT.